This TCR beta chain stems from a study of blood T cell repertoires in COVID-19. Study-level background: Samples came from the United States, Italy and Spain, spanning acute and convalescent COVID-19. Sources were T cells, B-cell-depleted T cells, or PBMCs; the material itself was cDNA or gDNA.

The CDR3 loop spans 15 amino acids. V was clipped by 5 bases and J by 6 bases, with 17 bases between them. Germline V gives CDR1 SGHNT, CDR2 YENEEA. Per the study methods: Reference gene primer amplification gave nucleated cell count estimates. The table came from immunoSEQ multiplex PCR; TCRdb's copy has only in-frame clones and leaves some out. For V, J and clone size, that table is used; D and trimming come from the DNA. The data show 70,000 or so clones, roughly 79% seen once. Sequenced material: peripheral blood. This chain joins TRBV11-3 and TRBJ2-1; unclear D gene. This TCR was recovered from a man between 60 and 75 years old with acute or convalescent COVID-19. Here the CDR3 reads CASSPGSSTVNEQFF. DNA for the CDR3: TGTGCCAGCAGCCCCGGGTCTTCCACGGTCAATGAGCAGTTCTTC.